The 12 T cell receptor beta chains below were found in one sample sequenced in a study of blood T cells in healthy people across ages. Primed by a sample-barcoded 5' primer and a J-beta primer mix, a second PCR proceeded for about 6 to 11 cycles. One entry per CDR3 protein results from TCRdb running MiXCR on the 5' RACE reads. The repertoire holds about 640,000 distinct CDR3 sequences, with about 30% as singletons. The sample taken for sequencing was blood. Every receptor here comes from a woman older than 75 in good health.

This clonotype has at least ten counts. The CDR3 nucleotides are TGTGCCAGCAGTGCGGGAGATAAGGGTACGCAGTATTTT. This gives the protein CASSAGDKGTQYF. The chain recombines TRBV5-6 with TRBJ2-3; 7 bases agree with TRBD2. Looked up from germline, CDR1 is SGHDT and CDR2 is YYEEEE. The trim removed 5 bases at V and 8 bases at J, leaving 8 bases unmatched. This CDR3 is 13 amino acids long.

In this sample, this clonotype turned up a few times. This rearrangement joins TRBV28 to TRBJ1-1, with 7 bases fitting TRBD1. Germline-derived CDR1 and CDR2 are MDHEN and SYDVKM. CDR3 size: 15 residues. V gave up 6 bases and J gave up 4 bases; unmatched junction bases: 11. This chain's CDR3 is CASSLGGQRFTEAFF. The CDR3 nucleotides read TGTGCCAGCAGCCTAGGGGGACAGCGGTTCACTGAAGCTTTCTTT.

As regards this clonotype: A much larger clonotype is one base distant, so this may be a read error. The V and J genes are TRBV19 and TRBJ2-5; D remains unclear. The CDR3 is 14 residues long. CDR1 is LNHDA, CDR2 SQIVND, per germline (reference sequence). Trimming cost V 7 bases and J 11 bases, with 23 bases left between them. The CDR3 protein is CASTPNRAYNEQYF. Here the CDR3 DNA reads TGTGCCAGTACCCCGAACCGGGCCTACAATGAGCAGTACTTC. Full variable domain (missing parts from reference TRBV19 and TRBJ2-5): DGGITQSPKYLFRKEGQNVTLSCEQNLNHDAMYWYRQDPGQGLRLIYYSQIVNDFQKGDIAEGYSVSREKKESFPLTVTSAQKNPTAFYLCASTPNRAYNEQYFGPGTRLLVL.

This clonotype was counted many times. This chain connects TRBV6-5 to TRBJ1-6, with 10 bases fitting TRBD1. CDR1 is MNHEY, CDR2 SVGAGI, per germline. Trimming at V came to 11 bases and at J to 10 bases, leaving 17 bases not matched to a gene. The CDR3 is 16 amino acids. CDR3 loop: CAGRGQGGMVHSPLHF. DNA for the CDR3: TGTGCCGGCCGTGGACAGGGGGGAATGGTTCACTCACCCCTCCACTTT.

The chain couples TRBV20-1 to TRBJ2-5; tentative D call: TRBD2 (6 bases). Trimming took off 2 bases at V and 3 bases at J, with 19 bases between the two ends. This CDR3 has 16 amino acids. The V gene's germline CDR1 is DFQATT and CDR2 SNEGSKA (reference sequence). The CDR3 here is CSARRALTGGKETQYF. The CDR3 DNA reads TGCAGTGCTAGAAGGGCCCTGACCGGGGGTAAAGAGACCCAGTACTTC.

This chain connects TRBV9 to TRBJ2-5; TRBD2 matches 9 bases. V shed 4 bases and J 13 bases; nucleotides not matched to a gene: 17. The CDR3 consists of 15 residues. Germline V gives CDR1 SGDLS, CDR2 YYNGEE. CDR3 amino acids: CASSSRGTSPGTPYF. The CDR3 region has the DNA TGTGCCAGCAGCTCGAGAGGGACTAGCCCTGGGACACCGTACTTC.

This rearrangement joins TRBV2 to TRBJ2-5, with TRBD2 identical over 10 bases. Germline CDR1 SNHLY, CDR2 FYNNEI. CDR3 length: 17 residues. Unmatched junction bases numbered 11, after V lost 4 bases and J lost 3 bases. This CDR3 reads CASSVHSGRAAKETQYF. CDR3 bases: TGTGCCAGCAGTGTTCACAGCGGGAGGGCAGCCAAAGAGACCCAGTACTTC.

The chain has TRBV10-3 and TRBJ1-1; the D is unclear. Trimming pared 2 bases from V and 7 bases from J, leaving 8 bases between. The CDR3 runs 12 residues. Germline V gene sequence: CDR1 ENHRY, CDR2 SYGVKD. The CDR3, as DNA: TGTGCCATCAGTGAGGGAGGGTATGAAGCTTTCTTT. This gives the protein CAISEGGYEAFF.

This clonotype was counted many times. The chain is built from TRBV29-1 and TRBJ2-7; 8 bases line up with TRBD1. CDR1 SQVTM and CDR2 ANQGSEA come from the germline V gene. The junction had 4 bases not matched to a gene; V was cut back by 6 bases and J by 3 bases. The CDR3 is 12 residues long. The CDR3 DNA follows: TGCAGCGTAGAGGACAGGGACTACGAGCAGTACTTC. Translating it yields CSVEDRDYEQYF.

Comments on this clonotype: Possible read error: a much larger clone is one base away. Given the absence of the conserved phenylalanine or tryptophan at the CDR3 end, a read error is likely. The chain carries TRBV7-2 and TRBJ1-6, with a possible D match to TRBD1 (5 bases). Germline V gene sequence: CDR1 SGHTA, CDR2 FQGNSA. V was pared by 5 bases and J by 9 bases, with 5 bases between. The CDR3 totals 11 residues. The CDR3 is CASSQGSPLHV. The CDR3 DNA sequence: TGTGCCAGCAGCCAGGGTTCACCCCTCCACGTT.

This clonotype was counted a few times. The chain joins TRBV30 to TRBJ1-5; D gene ambiguous. The germline gives CDR1 GTSNPN, CDR2 SVGIG (reference sequence). CDR3 length: 13 amino acids. Trimming cost V 0 bases and J 4 bases, with 7 bases left between them. The CDR3 region has the DNA TGTGCCTGGAGTGTACTTATGAATCAGCCCCAGCATTTT. Protein product: CAWSVLMNQPQHF.

The chain uses TRBV20-1 and TRBJ2-7; a weak D match, TRBD1 (5 bases). The DNA end favors TRBJ2-5, so the J call may be wrong. Looked up from germline, CDR1 is DFQATT and CDR2 is SNEGSKA (reference sequence). This CDR3 is 15 amino acids long. The CDR3 nucleotides read TGCAGTGCTAGAGATTCGGGCAGGGCTCAAGAGACCCAGTACTTC. Protein product: CSARDSGRAQETQYF.